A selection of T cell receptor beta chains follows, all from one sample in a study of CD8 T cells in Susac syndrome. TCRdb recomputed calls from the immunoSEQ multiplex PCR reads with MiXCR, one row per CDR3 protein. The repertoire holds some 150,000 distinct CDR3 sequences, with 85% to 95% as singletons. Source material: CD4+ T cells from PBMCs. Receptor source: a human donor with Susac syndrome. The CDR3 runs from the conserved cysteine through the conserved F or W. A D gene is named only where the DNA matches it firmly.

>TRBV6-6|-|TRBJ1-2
CASSPPGRTLYGYTF
TGTGCCAGCAGCCCGCCCGGCCGGACGCTCTATGGCTACACCTTC
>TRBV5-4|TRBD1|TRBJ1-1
CASSLDRTGEAFF
TGTGCCAGCAGCTTGGACAGGACAGGGGAAGCTTTCTTT
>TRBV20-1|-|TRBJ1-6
CSALLQGVGNSPLHF
TGCAGTGCCCTCTTACAGGGCGTTGGTAATTCACCCCTCCACTTT
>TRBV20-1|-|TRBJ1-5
CSARAPYSNQPQHF
TGCAGTGCTAGAGCCCCATATAGCAATCAGCCCCAGCATTTT
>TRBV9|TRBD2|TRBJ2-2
CASTQSNGGANTGELFF
TGTGCCAGCACCCAGTCGAACGGGGGGGCGAACACCGGGGAGCTGTTTTTT
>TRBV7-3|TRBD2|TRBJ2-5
CASSPGVLAGGETQYF
TGTGCCAGCAGCCCCGGGGTCCTAGCGGGGGGGGAGACCCAGTACTTC
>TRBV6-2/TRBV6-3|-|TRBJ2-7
CASRVEYEQYF
TGTGCCAGCAGGGTGGAATACGAGCAGTACTTC
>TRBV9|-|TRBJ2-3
CASSVEEATDTQYF
TGTGCCAGCAGCGTGGAAGAGGCCACAGATACGCAGTATTTT
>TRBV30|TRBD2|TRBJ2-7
CAWRKGTTEQYF
TGTGCCTGGAGAAAAGGGACTACCGAGCAGTACTTC
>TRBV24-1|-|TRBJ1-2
CATSDSRNYGYTF
TGTGCCACCAGTGATTCCCGGAACTATGGCTACACCTTC
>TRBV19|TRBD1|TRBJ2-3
CASVDRATDTQYF
TGTGCCAGCGTGGACAGGGCCACAGATACGCAGTATTTT
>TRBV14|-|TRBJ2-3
CASSQQMTLTDTQYF
TGTGCCAGCAGCCAACAAATGACTCTCACAGATACGCAGTATTTT
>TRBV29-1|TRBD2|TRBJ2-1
CSVGSLGLAFDEQFF
TGCAGCGTTGGGAGTTTGGGACTAGCGTTCGATGAGCAGTTCTTC
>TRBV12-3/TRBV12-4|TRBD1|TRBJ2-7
CASRNSAGGASYEQYF
TGTGCCAGCAGGAACAGCGCAGGGGGCGCGTCCTACGAGCAGTACTTC
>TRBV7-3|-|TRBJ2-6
CASSLMGVTGANVLTF
TGTGCCAGCAGCTTAATGGGGGTGACTGGGGCCAACGTCCTGACTTTC
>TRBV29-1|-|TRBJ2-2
CSVKEGAGELFF
TGCAGCGTGAAAGAGGGGGCCGGGGAGCTGTTTTTT
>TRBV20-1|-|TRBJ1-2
CSAQDGGNYGYTF
TGCAGTGCTCAGGACGGAGGGAACTATGGCTACACCTTC
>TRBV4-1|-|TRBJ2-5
CASSQERLSGPVGETQYF
TGCGCCAGCAGCCAAGAGCGCCTCTCGGGACCGGTGGGGGAGACCCAGTACTTC
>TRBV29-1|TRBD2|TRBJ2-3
CSVEKTSGGTRTDTQYF
TGCAGCGTTGAAAAAACTAGCGGGGGTACTCGCACAGATACGCAGTATTTT
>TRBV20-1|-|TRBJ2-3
CSAVEPARSTDTQYF
TGCAGTGCCGTGGAGCCTGCGCGAAGCACAGATACGCAGTATTTT
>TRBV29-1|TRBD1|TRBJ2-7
CSGGDSYREQYF
TGCAGCGGAGGGGACAGCTACCGGGAGCAGTACTTC
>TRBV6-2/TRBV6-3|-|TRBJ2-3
CASSNGDTQYF
TGTGCCAGCAGCAACGGGGATACGCAGTATTTT
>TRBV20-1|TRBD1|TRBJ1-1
CSARSRGDNTEAFF
TGCAGTGCTAGAAGCAGGGGGGACAACACTGAAGCTTTCTTT
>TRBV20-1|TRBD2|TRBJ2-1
CSARVTSGTSYNEQFF
TGCAGTGCTAGAGTGACTAGCGGGACCTCCTACAATGAGCAGTTCTTC
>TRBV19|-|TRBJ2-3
CASSIGGVTQYF
TGTGCCAGTAGTATTGGTGGAGTTACGCAGTATTTT
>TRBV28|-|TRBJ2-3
CASTPPGARGRTDTQYF
TGTGCCAGCACACCCCCCGGGGCGCGGGGCCGCACAGATACGCAGTATTTT
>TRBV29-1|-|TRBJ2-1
CSVLSGSYNEQFF
TGCAGCGTCCTTAGCGGATCCTACAATGAGCAGTTCTTC
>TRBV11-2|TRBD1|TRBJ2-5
CASRRTGPGETQYF
TGTGCCAGCAGGAGGACAGGGCCGGGGGAGACCCAGTACTTC
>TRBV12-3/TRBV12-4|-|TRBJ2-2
CASSSLAAGELFF
TGTGCCAGCAGTTCCTTGGCGGCCGGGGAGCTGTTTTTT